Judged by abundance, the clone carrying this T cell receptor (beta chain) is medium-sized. The sample belongs to a study of blood T cell repertoires in COVID-19. Study context: Sources were T cells, B-cell-depleted T cells, or PBMCs; the material itself was cDNA or gDNA.

This table comes from immunoSEQ multiplex PCR, and its TCRdb copy is limited to in-frame clones, with some not included. The sample has tens of thousands of clones, around 90% seen once; the top ten hold 4.5% to 7%. Trimming took 1 base from V and 6 from J, leaving 12 bases between them. Germline CDR1 SQVTM, CDR2 ANQGSEA. This CDR3 region has 13 residues. The sample was peripheral blood. This TCR came from a man in his fifties with active COVID-19. V is TRBV29-1 and J is TRBJ1-1, with unresolved D. CDR3 protein: CSVEGRRYAEAFF. The CDR3 DNA follows: TGCAGCGTTGAAGGGAGGCGATACGCTGAAGCTTTCTTT.